A single sample is the source of the 9 T cell receptor beta chains below, sequenced in a study of glioma-infiltrating T cells. Using RNA template, CDR3s of TCR alpha and beta were amplified with iRepertoire arm-PCR. TCRdb reanalysed the multiplex PCR reads using MiXCR and keeps one entry per CDR3 protein. The table includes around 21,000 distinct CDR3 sequences, approximately 25% detected once. Sequencing input: glioma tissue, nonneoplastic brain tissue, or PBMCs (not recorded which). The receptors originated from a human donor with low-grade glioma or glioblastoma, undergoing nonglioma brain surgery, or in good health (not recorded which).

This clonotype has at least ten counts. The rearrangement links TRBV27 to TRBJ1-4, with a tentative D call TRBD1 (5 bases). Germline V gene sequence: CDR1 MNHEY, CDR2 SMNVEV (reference sequence). The CDR3 is 16 amino acids. V was trimmed by 4 bases and J by 5 bases, leaving 17 bases between them. CDR3 protein: CASSYATGPPNEKLFF. In DNA form, the CDR3 reads TGTGCCAGCAGTTATGCGACGGGACCACCAAATGAAAAACTGTTTTTT.

The chain carries TRBV4-2 and TRBJ1-1; D is ambiguous. CDR3 length: 11 residues. Trimming pared 3 bases from V and 4 bases from J, leaving 3 bases between. CDR1 and CDR2 from the germline V gene are LGHNA and YNFKEQ. As DNA, the CDR3 is TGTGCCAGCAGCCAGAGCACTGAAGCTTTCTTT. It specifies CASSQSTEAFF.

Worth noting for this clonotype: A read error may explain this, as a much larger clone is one base away. J is TRBJ1-2 and V is TRBV14; maybe TRBD1 (5 bases). This CDR3 contains 14 residues. Germline V gene lookup returns CDR1 SGHDN and CDR2 FVKESK. Trimming took 6 bases from V and 3 from J, leaving 14 bases between them. The CDR3 loop is CASSTRIQDYGYTF. As DNA, the CDR3 is TGTGCCAGCAGTACACGAATACAGGACTATGGCTACACCTTC.

The gene calls are TRBV6-2 or TRBV6-3 and TRBJ1-3, with D possibly TRBD1 on 6 matching bases. The CDR3 sequence is 16 residues long. Germline values: CDR1 MNHEY, CDR2 SVGEGT. V was cut by 5 bases and J by 0 bases, with 14 bases left in between. The CDR3 nucleotides are TGTGCCAGCAGTAGGACAGACACGAGCTCTGGAAACACCATATATTTT. As protein: CASSRTDTSSGNTIYF.

The chain employs TRBV12-3 or TRBV12-4 and TRBJ1-5; 12 bases line up with TRBD1. The CDR3 totals 16 residues. V gave up 6 bases and J gave up 5 bases; unmatched junction bases: 8. CDR3 in DNA: TGTGCCAGCAGATACCGGGACAGGGGGCTGGATCAGCCCCAGCATTTT. Translating it yields CASRYRDRGLDQPQHF.

This clonotype was seen more than once but under ten times. V is TRBV7-9 and J is TRBJ1-2; no firm D call. Trimming shortened V by 5 bases and J by 3 bases, and 13 bases separated the two germline ends. CDR1 SEHNR and CDR2 FQNEAQ come from the germline V gene (reference sequence). CDR3 length equals 14 residues. CDR3 nucleotides: TGTGCCAGCAGCCTGGGCAGTCCCCACTATGGCTACACCTTC. Amino acid sequence: CASSLGSPHYGYTF.

By share of the sample, this clonotype is medium-sized (0.01 to 0.1%). The chain links TRBV20-1 to TRBJ2-3; D is undetermined. V was clipped by 7 bases and J by 0 bases, with 8 bases between them. There are 12 residues in the CDR3. CDR1 and CDR2 from the germline V gene are DFQATT and SNEGSKA (reference sequence). The DNA for the CDR3 is TGCAGTGAAAAAACTAGCACAGATACGCAGTATTTT. Translated: CSEKTSTDTQYF.

This clonotype was counted at least ten times. V and J are TRBV5-1 and TRBJ2-7, with 10 bases aligning to TRBD2. With 3 bases clipped from V and 3 bases from J, the junction kept 3 bases outside the gene matches. Germline V gene sequence: CDR1 SGHRS, CDR2 YFSETQ. There are 14 residues in the CDR3. The CDR3 protein is CASSSSGGFYEQYF. The DNA of the CDR3 is TGCGCCAGCAGCTCTAGCGGGGGCTTCTACGAGCAGTACTTC.

This clonotype is medium-sized in the sample. The genes are TRBV27 and TRBJ1-5; unclear D gene. This CDR3 region has 13 residues. Germline V gene data show CDR1 as MNHEY and CDR2 as SMNVEV (reference sequence). Trimming shortened V by 6 bases and J by 5 bases, and 11 bases separated the two germline ends. The CDR3 bases are TGTGCCAGCAGAGGGCTTACCGATCAGCCCCAGCATTTT. As protein: CASRGLTDQPQHF.